Listed below are T cell receptor beta chains from one sample, sequenced in a study of cytomegalovirus exposure and HLA in healthy donors. Measured with immunoSEQ multiplex PCR; TCRdb has only the in-frame clones, and not every one. The table includes tens of thousands of clones, over 70% detected once. Specimen: PBMCs. Receptor source: a man aged 45 to 65 in good health and CMV-seropositive. Each CDR3 is given with its conserved first and last residue. A D gene is named only where the DNA matches it firmly. Not all rows give a size; the values are once, few, many and, for expanded clones, a class.

D gene: NA; clone size: NA; V gene: TRBV30; J gene: TRBJ2-7; CDR3 DNA: TGTGCCTGGAGTGTACCCGGGAATGAGCAGTACTTC; CDR3 protein: CAWSVPGNEQYF
D gene: TRBD1; clone size: NA; V gene: TRBV4-1; J gene: TRBJ1-5; CDR3 DNA: TGCGCCAGCAGCCGAGAGCTGTTAGGGGGCAAGCCCCAGCATTTT; CDR3 protein: CASSRELLGGKPQHF
D gene: TRBD1; clone size: NA; V gene: TRBV11-3; J gene: TRBJ2-7; CDR3 DNA: TGTGCCAGCAGCCACCGAGGACAGGGGAAAGGATACGAGCAGTACTTC; CDR3 protein: CASSHRGQGKGYEQYF
D gene: NA; clone size: NA; V gene: TRBV11-2; J gene: TRBJ2-3; CDR3 DNA: TGTGCCAGCAGCTTAGGCCCAGGGTATCGTCCAGATACGCAGTATTTT; CDR3 protein: CASSLGPGYRPDTQYF
D gene: TRBD2; clone size: NA; V gene: TRBV7-2; J gene: TRBJ2-7; CDR3 DNA: TGTGCCAGCAGCTTAGCAAATAGCGGGAGATACGAGCAGTACTTC; CDR3 protein: CASSLANSGRYEQYF
D gene: TRBD2; clone size: NA; V gene: TRBV7-9; J gene: TRBJ2-3; CDR3 DNA: TGTGCCAGCAGCAACCGGGACAGACTAGCGGGAGTGGGCACAGATACGCAGTATTTT; CDR3 protein: CASSNRDRLAGVGTDTQYF
D gene: NA; clone size: NA; V gene: TRBV7-3; J gene: TRBJ2-1; CDR3 DNA: TGTGCCAGCAGCTTAAGGGGACACCCTTTGGATGAGCAGTTCTTC; CDR3 protein: CASSLRGHPLDEQFF
D gene: NA; clone size: few; V gene: TRBV5-5; J gene: TRBJ2-1; CDR3 DNA: TGTGCCAGCAGCTCTCACGGACTGTACAATGAGCAGTTCTTC; CDR3 protein: CASSSHGLYNEQFF
D gene: NA; clone size: NA; V gene: TRBV10-2; J gene: TRBJ2-7; CDR3 DNA: TGCGCCAGCACGCGGGCTAGCAGCTACGAGCAGTACTTC; CDR3 protein: CASTRASSYEQYF
D gene: TRBD2; clone size: NA; V gene: TRBV13; J gene: TRBJ2-1; CDR3 DNA: TGTGCCAGCAGCTTAGTGGTAGCGGGAGGGCACAGCAATGAGCAGTTCTTC; CDR3 protein: CASSLVVAGGHSNEQFF
D gene: NA; clone size: few; V gene: TRBV27; J gene: TRBJ1-1; CDR3 DNA: TGTGCCAGCAGTGGGGGGGGCTTGGTCACTGAAGCTTTCTTT; CDR3 protein: CASSGGGLVTEAFF
D gene: TRBD2; clone size: once; V gene: TRBV2; J gene: TRBJ2-1; CDR3 DNA: TGTGCCAGCAGCCCTTGGGGCGGGAGGTCCCAAAATGAGCAGTTCTTC; CDR3 protein: CASSPWGGRSQNEQFF
D gene: TRBD2; clone size: NA; V gene: TRBV9; J gene: TRBJ2-1; CDR3 DNA: TGTGCCAGCAGCGTAAGAGGACTAGACTTATACAATGAGCAGTTCTTC; CDR3 protein: CASSVRGLDLYNEQFF
D gene: NA; clone size: NA; V gene: TRBV27; J gene: TRBJ2-1; CDR3 DNA: TGTGCCAGCAGTTTCCCAGGGAATGAGCAGTTCTTC; CDR3 protein: CASSFPGNEQFF
D gene: NA; clone size: few; V gene: TRBV11-2; J gene: TRBJ2-1; CDR3 DNA: TGTGCCAGCAGCTCGGGTTACTACAATGAGCAGTTCTTC; CDR3 protein: CASSSGYYNEQFF
D gene: NA; clone size: NA; V gene: TRBV7-9; J gene: TRBJ2-1; CDR3 DNA: TGTTCCAGCAGCTATAGCACCTCCAATGAGCAGTTCTTC; CDR3 protein: CSSSYSTSNEQFF
D gene: NA; clone size: NA; V gene: TRBV6-4; J gene: TRBJ2-7; CDR3 DNA: TGTGCCAGCAGTGACTTTATGGATAACAGGGTTCTCGAGCAGTACTTC; CDR3 protein: CASSDFMDNRVLEQYF
D gene: NA; clone size: NA; V gene: TRBV6-5; J gene: TRBJ2-1; CDR3 DNA: TGTGCCAGCAGTTACTCGCGGAACCCCACTGAGCAGTTCTTC; CDR3 protein: CASSYSRNPTEQFF
D gene: NA; clone size: NA; V gene: TRBV7-9; J gene: TRBJ1-5; CDR3 DNA: TGTGCCAGCAGCTTCGTAACAGCTGTCGGGGGTCATAGCAATCAGCCCCAGCATTTT; CDR3 protein: CASSFVTAVGGHSNQPQHF
D gene: NA; clone size: few; V gene: TRBV21-1; J gene: TRBJ1-1; CDR3 DNA: TGTGCCAGCAGCTCCCGGGAAAACACTGAAGCTTTCTTT; CDR3 protein: CASSSRENTEAFF
D gene: TRBD1; clone size: NA; V gene: TRBV11-3; J gene: TRBJ2-7; CDR3 DNA: TGTGCCAGCAGTTGGGGACAGGGGCCCTACGAGCAGTACTTC; CDR3 protein: CASSWGQGPYEQYF
D gene: NA; clone size: NA; V gene: TRBV7-2; J gene: TRBJ2-1; CDR3 DNA: TGTGCCAGCAGCTTAGCAGGGGGGGGGAGTATATCTTACAATGAGCAGTTCTTC; CDR3 protein: CASSLAGGGSISYNEQFF
D gene: NA; clone size: NA; V gene: TRBV2; J gene: TRBJ1-2; CDR3 DNA: TGTGCCAGCAGTGCGGGGGGCGACTATGGCTACACCTTC; CDR3 protein: CASSAGGDYGYTF
D gene: NA; clone size: NA; V gene: TRBV28; J gene: TRBJ1-5; CDR3 DNA: TGTGCCAGCAGTTTGGGGGAAGGGGGAGTGAAGCCCCAGCATTTT; CDR3 protein: CASSLGEGGVKPQHF
D gene: NA; clone size: once; V gene: TRBV30; J gene: TRBJ1-6; CDR3 DNA: TGTGCCTGGAGTTCGGGGGATCGAACGGCACCCCTCCACTTT; CDR3 protein: CAWSSGDRTAPLHF
D gene: TRBD2; clone size: few; V gene: TRBV5-4; J gene: TRBJ2-6; CDR3 DNA: TGTGCCAGCAGCTGGACTAGCGGGGCCTCTGGGGCCAACGTCCTGACTTTC; CDR3 protein: CASSWTSGASGANVLTF
D gene: NA; clone size: NA; V gene: TRBV27; J gene: TRBJ1-5; CDR3 DNA: TGTGCCAGCAGCTCGACAATGACCCTCTCCAATCAGCCCCAGCATTTT; CDR3 protein: CASSSTMTLSNQPQHF
D gene: NA; clone size: NA; V gene: TRBV10-3; J gene: TRBJ1-2; CDR3 DNA: TGTGCCATCAGCCCAGGGGAAATCAATGGCTACACCTTC; CDR3 protein: CAISPGEINGYTF
D gene: TRBD1; clone size: NA; V gene: TRBV7-2; J gene: TRBJ2-5; CDR3 DNA: TGTGCCAGCAGCCCAGGGGGCCAGGAGACCCAGTACTTC; CDR3 protein: CASSPGGQETQYF
D gene: NA; clone size: NA; V gene: TRBV5-1; J gene: TRBJ1-1; CDR3 DNA: TGCGCCAGCAGCTCGTCGGCGGGAAACACTGAAGCTTTCTTT; CDR3 protein: CASSSSAGNTEAFF
D gene: NA; clone size: NA; V gene: TRBV5-5; J gene: TRBJ1-2; CDR3 DNA: TGTGCCAGCAGAGAGTCACAGGGAGGGGGGATTGGCTACACCTTC; CDR3 protein: CASRESQGGGIGYTF
D gene: NA; clone size: once; V gene: TRBV6-5; J gene: TRBJ2-1; CDR3 DNA: TGTGCCAGCAGTTACTCGGGGAGCGGAACCTACAATGAGCAGTTCTTC; CDR3 protein: CASSYSGSGTYNEQFF
D gene: NA; clone size: NA; V gene: TRBV2; J gene: TRBJ2-7; CDR3 DNA: TGTGCCAGCATGAGGACGGAGGCCTACGAGCAGTACTTC; CDR3 protein: CASMRTEAYEQYF
D gene: NA; clone size: NA; V gene: TRBV30; J gene: TRBJ1-1; CDR3 DNA: TGTGCCTGGAGTGTACCCCCGGGGGGGGCTTTCTTT; CDR3 protein: CAWSVPPGGAFF
D gene: NA; clone size: once; V gene: TRBV18; J gene: TRBJ1-4; CDR3 DNA: TGTGCCAGCTCACCTTCGACAGGAGAAAAACTGTTTTTT; CDR3 protein: CASSPSTGEKLFF
D gene: TRBD1; clone size: NA; V gene: TRBV19; J gene: TRBJ1-1; CDR3 DNA: TGTGCCAGTAGTACGCGCTTTTTCCGACAGGGGGGTGAGAACACTGAAGCTTTCTTT; CDR3 protein: CASSTRFFRQGGENTEAFF
D gene: NA; clone size: NA; V gene: TRBV11-3; J gene: TRBJ2-7; CDR3 DNA: TGTGCCAGCAGCTTAATAGACGAGGGCAGGCTTAACTACGAGCAGTACTTC; CDR3 protein: CASSLIDEGRLNYEQYF
D gene: TRBD1; clone size: few; V gene: TRBV19; J gene: TRBJ1-5; CDR3 DNA: TGTGCCAGTAACCCCCGGGACAGTGGAGGCCACTTGTATAGCAATCAGCCCCAGCATTTT; CDR3 protein: CASNPRDSGGHLYSNQPQHF
D gene: NA; clone size: NA; V gene: TRBV15; J gene: TRBJ1-4; CDR3 DNA: TGTGCCACCAGCAGTCCGGGGGCAACTAATGAAAAACTGTTTTTT; CDR3 protein: CATSSPGATNEKLFF
D gene: NA; clone size: NA; V gene: TRBV11-2; J gene: TRBJ2-4; CDR3 DNA: TGTGCCAGCATGGGCTTGAGACAAAACAGTCAGTACTTC; CDR3 protein: CASMGLRQNSQYF
D gene: TRBD2; clone size: NA; V gene: TRBV6-1; J gene: TRBJ2-1; CDR3 DNA: TGTGCCAGCAGTGCCCCGGCGGGAGAGTCATGGAATGAGCAGTTCTTC; CDR3 protein: CASSAPAGESWNEQFF
D gene: NA; clone size: NA; V gene: TRBV6-5; J gene: TRBJ2-7; CDR3 DNA: TGTGCCAGCAGTTACTCGGGGACACCGAGGGCCTACGAGCAGTACTTC; CDR3 protein: CASSYSGTPRAYEQYF
D gene: TRBD2; clone size: NA; V gene: TRBV11-3; J gene: TRBJ2-1; CDR3 DNA: TGTGCCAGCAGCTTAAGGACTAGCGGATACAATGAGCAGTTCTTC; CDR3 protein: CASSLRTSGYNEQFF
D gene: NA; clone size: NA; V gene: TRBV6-6; J gene: TRBJ2-1; CDR3 DNA: TGTGCCAGCAGTTCCACTAGTATTCTATACAATGAGCAGTTCTTC; CDR3 protein: CASSSTSILYNEQFF
D gene: TRBD2; clone size: NA; V gene: TRBV19; J gene: TRBJ2-3; CDR3 DNA: TGTGCCAGTAGTATGTTGGCGGGAGTGCCAGATACGCAGTATTTT; CDR3 protein: CASSMLAGVPDTQYF
D gene: TRBD1; clone size: NA; V gene: TRBV29-1; J gene: TRBJ2-3; CDR3 DNA: TGCAGCGTGGGACAGCCAGATACGCAGTATTTT; CDR3 protein: CSVGQPDTQYF
D gene: NA; clone size: NA; V gene: TRBV30; J gene: TRBJ2-6; CDR3 DNA: TGTGCCTGGACTTTTGGCGGGGCCAACGTCCTGACTTTC; CDR3 protein: CAWTFGGANVLTF
D gene: NA; clone size: few; V gene: TRBV14; J gene: TRBJ2-2; CDR3 DNA: TGTGCCAGCAGCCGAACGCTAGCCGGGGAGCTGTTTTTT; CDR3 protein: CASSRTLAGELFF
D gene: NA; clone size: NA; V gene: TRBV6-6; J gene: TRBJ2-6; CDR3 DNA: TGTGCCAGCAAACCCCTCGGCGGCTCTGGGGCCAACGGCCTGACTTTC; CDR3 protein: CASKPLGGSGANGLTF
D gene: NA; clone size: NA; V gene: TRBV7-2; J gene: TRBJ1-4; CDR3 DNA: TGTGCCAGCAGCTTCCCAGGGCATCGGAGTGAAAAACTGTTTTTT; CDR3 protein: CASSFPGHRSEKLFF
D gene: TRBD1; clone size: NA; V gene: TRBV7-9; J gene: TRBJ1-2; CDR3 DNA: TGTGCCAGCAGCTCTACAGGGGTTAATGGCTACACCTTC; CDR3 protein: CASSSTGVNGYTF
D gene: TRBD1; clone size: few; V gene: TRBV28; J gene: TRBJ1-2; CDR3 DNA: TGTGCCAGCAGTTTTGGACAGGGCAGGGGCTACACCTTC; CDR3 protein: CASSFGQGRGYTF
D gene: TRBD1; clone size: NA; V gene: TRBV11-3; J gene: TRBJ1-2; CDR3 DNA: TGTGCCAGCAGCCCCTCCTCAGGGGGCTTTAGTGGCTACACCTTC; CDR3 protein: CASSPSSGGFSGYTF